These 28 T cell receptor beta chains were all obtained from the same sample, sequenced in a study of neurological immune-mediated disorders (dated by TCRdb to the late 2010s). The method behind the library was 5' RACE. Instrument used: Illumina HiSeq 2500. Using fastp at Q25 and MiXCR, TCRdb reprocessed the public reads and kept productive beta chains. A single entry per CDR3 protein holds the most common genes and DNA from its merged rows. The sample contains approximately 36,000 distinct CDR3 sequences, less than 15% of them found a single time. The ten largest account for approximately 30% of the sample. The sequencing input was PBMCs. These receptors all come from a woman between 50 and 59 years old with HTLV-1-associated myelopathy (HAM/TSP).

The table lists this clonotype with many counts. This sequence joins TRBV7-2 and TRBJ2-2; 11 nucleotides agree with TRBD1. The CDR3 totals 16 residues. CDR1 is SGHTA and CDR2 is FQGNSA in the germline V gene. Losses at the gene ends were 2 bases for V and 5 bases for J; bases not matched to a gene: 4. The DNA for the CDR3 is TGTGCCAGCAGCTTAACCGGGACAGGGGGGACCGGGGAGCTGTTTTTT. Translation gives CASSLTGTGGTGELFF.

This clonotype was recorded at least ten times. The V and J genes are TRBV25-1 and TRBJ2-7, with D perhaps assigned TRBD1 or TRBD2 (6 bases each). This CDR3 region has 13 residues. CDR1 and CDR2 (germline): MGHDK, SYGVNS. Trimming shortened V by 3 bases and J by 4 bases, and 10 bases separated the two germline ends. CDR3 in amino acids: CASSDGGPYEQYV. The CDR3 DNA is TGTGCCAGCAGTGATGGGGGGCCGTACGAGCAGTACGTC.

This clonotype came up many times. CDR3 amino acids: CASSLSGGFDETQYF. The CDR3 DNA sequence: TGCGCCAGCAGCTTAAGCGGGGGGTTTGATGAGACCCAGTACTTC. This rearrangement joins TRBV5-1 to TRBJ2-5, with 9 bases fitting TRBD2. The CDR3 consists of 15 residues. V was pared by 2 bases and J by 5 bases, with 7 bases of the junction left unmatched. Germline CDR1 and CDR2: SGHRS and YFSETQ.

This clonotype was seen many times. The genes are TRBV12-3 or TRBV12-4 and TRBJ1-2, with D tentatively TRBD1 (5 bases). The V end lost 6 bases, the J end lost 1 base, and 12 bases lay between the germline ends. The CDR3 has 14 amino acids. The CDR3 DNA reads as TGTGCCAGCAGCCTCAGGGATTTTAACTATGGCTACACCTTC. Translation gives CASSLRDFNYGYTF.

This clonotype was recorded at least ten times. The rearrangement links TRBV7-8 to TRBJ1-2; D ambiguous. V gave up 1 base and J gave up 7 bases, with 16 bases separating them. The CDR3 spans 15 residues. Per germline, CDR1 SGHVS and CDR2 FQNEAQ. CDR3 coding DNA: TGTGCCAGCAGCTTAGTCCAGACCGATCCAGGTGGCTACACCTTC. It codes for CASSLVQTDPGGYTF.

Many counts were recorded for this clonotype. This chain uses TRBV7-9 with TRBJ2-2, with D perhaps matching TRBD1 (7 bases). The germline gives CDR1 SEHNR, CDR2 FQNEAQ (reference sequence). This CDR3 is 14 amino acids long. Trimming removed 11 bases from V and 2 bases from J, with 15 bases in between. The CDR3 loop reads CAQEGTVNTGELFF. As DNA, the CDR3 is TGTGCCCAGGAGGGGACAGTAAACACCGGGGAGCTGTTTTTT. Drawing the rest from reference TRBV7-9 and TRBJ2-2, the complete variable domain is DTGVSQNPRHKITKRGQNVTFRCDPISEHNRLYWYRQTLGQGPEFLTYFQNEAQLEKSRLLSDRFSAERPKGSFSTLEIQRTEQGDSAMYLCAQEGTVNTGELFFGEGSRLTVL.

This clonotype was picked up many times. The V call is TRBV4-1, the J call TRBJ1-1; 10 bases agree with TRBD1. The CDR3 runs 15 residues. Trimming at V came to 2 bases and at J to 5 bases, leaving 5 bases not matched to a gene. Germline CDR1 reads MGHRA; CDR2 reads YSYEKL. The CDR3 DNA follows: TGCGCCAGCAGCCAACGAGGACAGGGGGAAACTGAAGCTTTCTTT. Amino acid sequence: CASSQRGQGETEAFF.

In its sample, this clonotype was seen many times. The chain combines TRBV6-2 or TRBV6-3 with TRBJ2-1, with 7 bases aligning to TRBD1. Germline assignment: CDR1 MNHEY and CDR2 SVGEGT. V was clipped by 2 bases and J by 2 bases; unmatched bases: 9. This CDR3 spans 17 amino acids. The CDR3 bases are TGTGCCAGCAGTTACCATAACCAGGGGGTGACCTACAATGAGCAGTTCTTC. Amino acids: CASSYHNQGVTYNEQFF.

The CDR3 sequence is CASSSGRAPDYF. The CDR3 coding sequence is TGTGCCAGCAGTTCAGGTCGGGCCCCGGATTATTTT. The chain links TRBV27 to TRBJ1-3; D is unclear. The CDR3 consists of 12 residues. Trimming stripped 4 bases from V and 16 bases from J, with 17 bases between. Germline lookup yields CDR1 MNHEY and CDR2 SMNVEV (reference sequence).

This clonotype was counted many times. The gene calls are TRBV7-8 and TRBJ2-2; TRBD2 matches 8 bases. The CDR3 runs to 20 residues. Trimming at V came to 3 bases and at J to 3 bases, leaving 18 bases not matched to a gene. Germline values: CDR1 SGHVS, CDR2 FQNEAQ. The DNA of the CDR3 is TGTGCCAGCAGCTTTCCCCCTGTACTCGGGGGGGGCCTTGACACCGGGGAGCTGTTTTTT. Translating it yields CASSFPPVLGGGLDTGELFF.

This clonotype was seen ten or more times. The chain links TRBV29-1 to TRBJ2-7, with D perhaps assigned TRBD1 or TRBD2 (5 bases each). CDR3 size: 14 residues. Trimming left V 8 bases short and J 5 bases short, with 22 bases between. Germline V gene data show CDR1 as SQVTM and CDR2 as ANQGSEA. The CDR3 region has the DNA TGCAGCATTCCTGGCCCCCGGGGCGTACACGAGCAGTACTTC. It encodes CSIPGPRGVHEQYF.

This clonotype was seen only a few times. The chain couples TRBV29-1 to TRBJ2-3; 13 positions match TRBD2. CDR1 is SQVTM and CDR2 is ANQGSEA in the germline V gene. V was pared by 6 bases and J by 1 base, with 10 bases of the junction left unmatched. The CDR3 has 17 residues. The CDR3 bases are TGCAGCGTGAGGGGGCGCGGGACTAGCGGGGGCACAGATACGCAGTATTTT. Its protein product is CSVRGRGTSGGTDTQYF.

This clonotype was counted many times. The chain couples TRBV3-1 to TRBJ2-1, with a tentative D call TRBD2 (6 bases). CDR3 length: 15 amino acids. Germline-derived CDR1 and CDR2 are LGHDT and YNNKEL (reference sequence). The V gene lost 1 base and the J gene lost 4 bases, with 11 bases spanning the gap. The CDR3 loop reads CASSQVGGDYNEQFF. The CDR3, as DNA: TGTGCCAGCAGCCAAGTAGGAGGGGATTACAATGAGCAGTTCTTC.

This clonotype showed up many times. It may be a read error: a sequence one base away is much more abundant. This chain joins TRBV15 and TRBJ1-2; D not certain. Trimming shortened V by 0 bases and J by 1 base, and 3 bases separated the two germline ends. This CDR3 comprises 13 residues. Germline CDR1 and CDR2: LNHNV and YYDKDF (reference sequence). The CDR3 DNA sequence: TGTGCCACCAGCAGAGACAATAACTATGGCTACACCTTC. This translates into CATSRDNNYGYTF.

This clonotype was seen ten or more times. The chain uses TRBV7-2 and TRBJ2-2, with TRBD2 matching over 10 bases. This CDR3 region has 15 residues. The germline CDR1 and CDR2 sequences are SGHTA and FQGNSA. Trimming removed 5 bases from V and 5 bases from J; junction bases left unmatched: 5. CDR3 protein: CASSQRGGRTGELFF. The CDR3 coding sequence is TGTGCCAGCAGCCAGCGGGGGGGCCGGACCGGGGAGCTGTTTTTT.

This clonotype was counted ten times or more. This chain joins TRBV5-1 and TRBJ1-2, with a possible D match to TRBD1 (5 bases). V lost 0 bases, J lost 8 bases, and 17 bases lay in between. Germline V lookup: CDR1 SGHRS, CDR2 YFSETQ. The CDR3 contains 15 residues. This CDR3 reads CASSLDVGTAGGYTF. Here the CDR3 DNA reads TGCGCCAGCAGCTTGGATGTCGGGACGGCGGGGGGCTACACCTTC.

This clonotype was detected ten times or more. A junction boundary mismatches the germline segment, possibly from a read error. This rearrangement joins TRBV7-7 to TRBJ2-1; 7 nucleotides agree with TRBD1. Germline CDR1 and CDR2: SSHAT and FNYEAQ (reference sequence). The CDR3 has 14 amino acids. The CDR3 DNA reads TGTGCTAGCAGCCCGGTGACAGGGCTGGGAGAGCAGTTCTTC. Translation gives CASSPVTGLGEQFF.

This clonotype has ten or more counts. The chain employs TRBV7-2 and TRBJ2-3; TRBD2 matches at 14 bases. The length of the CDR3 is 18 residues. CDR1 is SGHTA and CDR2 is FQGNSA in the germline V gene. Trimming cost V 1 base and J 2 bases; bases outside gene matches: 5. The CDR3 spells CASSLDGLAGGHTDTQYF. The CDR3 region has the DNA TGTGCCAGCAGCTTAGACGGACTAGCGGGGGGCCACACAGATACGCAGTATTTT.

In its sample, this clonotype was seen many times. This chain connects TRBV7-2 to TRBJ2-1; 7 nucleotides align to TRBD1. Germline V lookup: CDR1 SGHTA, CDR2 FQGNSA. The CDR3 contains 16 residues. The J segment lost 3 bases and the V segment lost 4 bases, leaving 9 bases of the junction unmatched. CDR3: CASSSRTGRNYNEQFF. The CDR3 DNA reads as TGTGCCAGCAGCTCCCGGACAGGCCGGAACTACAATGAGCAGTTCTTC.

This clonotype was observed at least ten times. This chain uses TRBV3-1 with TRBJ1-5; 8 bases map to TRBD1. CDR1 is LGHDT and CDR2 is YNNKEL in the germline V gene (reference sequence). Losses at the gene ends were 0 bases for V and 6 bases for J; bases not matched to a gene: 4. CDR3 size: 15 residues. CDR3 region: CASSQDGTGGQPQHF. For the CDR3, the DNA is TGTGCCAGCAGCCAAGACGGGACAGGAGGTCAGCCCCAGCATTTT.

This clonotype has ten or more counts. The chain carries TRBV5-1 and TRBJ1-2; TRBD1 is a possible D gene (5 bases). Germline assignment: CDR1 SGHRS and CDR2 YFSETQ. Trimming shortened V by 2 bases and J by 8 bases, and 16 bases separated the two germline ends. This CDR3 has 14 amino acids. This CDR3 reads CASSFGRDWRGYTF. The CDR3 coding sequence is TGCGCCAGCAGCTTTGGCAGGGATTGGAGAGGCTACACCTTC.

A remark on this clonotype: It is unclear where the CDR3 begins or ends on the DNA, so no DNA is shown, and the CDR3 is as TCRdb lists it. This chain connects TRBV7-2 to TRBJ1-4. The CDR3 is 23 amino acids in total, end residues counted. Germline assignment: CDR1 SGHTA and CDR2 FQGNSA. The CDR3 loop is CASSFYICSARRVLTAPNEKLFF.

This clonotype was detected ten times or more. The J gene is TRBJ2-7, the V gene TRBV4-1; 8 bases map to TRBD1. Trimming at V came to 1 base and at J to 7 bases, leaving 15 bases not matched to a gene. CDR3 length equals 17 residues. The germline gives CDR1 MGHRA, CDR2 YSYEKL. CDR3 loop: CASSQVGSGQGGREQYF. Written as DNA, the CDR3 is TGCGCCAGCAGCCAAGTGGGATCTGGACAGGGAGGAAGGGAGCAGTACTTC.

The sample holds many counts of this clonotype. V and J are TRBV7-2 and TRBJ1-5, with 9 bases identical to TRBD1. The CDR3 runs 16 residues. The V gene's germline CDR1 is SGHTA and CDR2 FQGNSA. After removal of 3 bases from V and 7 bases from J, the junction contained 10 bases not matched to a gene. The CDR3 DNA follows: TGTGCCAGCAGCTTTCTGGGACAGGGAAGTAAGCAGCCCCAGCATTTT. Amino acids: CASSFLGQGSKQPQHF.

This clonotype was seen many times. CDR3 in amino acids: CASSSQGNPPNYGYTF. CDR3 bases: TGTGCCAGCAGCTCGCAGGGAAACCCACCCAACTATGGCTACACCTTC. This sequence joins TRBV13 and TRBJ1-2, with D possibly TRBD1 on 5 matching bases. The germline V gene encodes CDR1 PRHDT and CDR2 FYEKMQ (reference sequence). The CDR3 covers 16 residues. The ends were cut back, 4 bases at V and 2 bases at J, with 17 bases in the middle.

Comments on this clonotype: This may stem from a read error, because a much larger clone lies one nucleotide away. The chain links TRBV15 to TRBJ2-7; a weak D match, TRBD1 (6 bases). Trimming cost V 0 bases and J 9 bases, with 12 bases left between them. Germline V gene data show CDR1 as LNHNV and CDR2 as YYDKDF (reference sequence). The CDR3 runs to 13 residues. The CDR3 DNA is TGTGCCACCAGCAGAGAATTACAGGGATCGCAGTACTTC. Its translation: CATSRELQGSQYF.

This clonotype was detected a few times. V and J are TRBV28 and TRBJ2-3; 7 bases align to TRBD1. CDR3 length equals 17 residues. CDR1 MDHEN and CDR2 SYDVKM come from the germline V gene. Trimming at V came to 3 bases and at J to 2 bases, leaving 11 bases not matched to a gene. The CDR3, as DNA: TGTGCCAGCAGTTTCTCCAAGGGGACAGCCTACACAGATACGCAGTATTTT. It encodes CASSFSKGTAYTDTQYF.

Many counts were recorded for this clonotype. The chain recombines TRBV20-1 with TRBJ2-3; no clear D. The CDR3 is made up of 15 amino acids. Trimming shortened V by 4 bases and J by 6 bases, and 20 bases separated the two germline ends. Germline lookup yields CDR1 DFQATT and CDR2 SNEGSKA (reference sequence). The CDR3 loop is CSAKDSSLNGDTQYF. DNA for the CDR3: TGCAGTGCTAAGGATAGCAGCCTAAACGGGGATACGCAGTATTTT.